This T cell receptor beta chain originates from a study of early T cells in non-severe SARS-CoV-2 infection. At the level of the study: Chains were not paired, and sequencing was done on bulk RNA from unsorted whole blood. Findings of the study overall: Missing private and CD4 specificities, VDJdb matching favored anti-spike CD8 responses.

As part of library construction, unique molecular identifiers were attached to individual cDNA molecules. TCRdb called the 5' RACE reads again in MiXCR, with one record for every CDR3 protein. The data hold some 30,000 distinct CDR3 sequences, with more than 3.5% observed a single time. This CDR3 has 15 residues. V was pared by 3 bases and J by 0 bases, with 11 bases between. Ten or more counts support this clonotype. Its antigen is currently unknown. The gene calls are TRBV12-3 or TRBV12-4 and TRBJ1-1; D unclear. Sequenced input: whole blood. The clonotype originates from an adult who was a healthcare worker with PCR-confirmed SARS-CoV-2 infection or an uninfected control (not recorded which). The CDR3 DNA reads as TGTGCCAGCAGTTTTTCCGGTCTGGTGAACACTGAAGCTTTCTTT. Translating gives CASSFSGLVNTEAFF.